This T cell receptor beta chain was identified during a study of cytomegalovirus exposure and HLA in healthy donors (TCRdb year 2017). Regarding the complete study: An earlier analysis of approximately 640 of the donors reported 250 to 350 Gb of sequence data and around 120 million unique TCR beta sequences from roughly 180 million T cells. Approximately 300 gigabases of sequencing data and about 92 million unique TCR sequences made up an early release that covered under 750 HLA-typed donors. Among the roughly 400 genotyped donors, more than 70% belonged to the genetic ancestry cluster associated with self-reported Caucasian donors. The study aimed to test whether signatures of past pathogen exposure could be identified by cataloging public T cell receptors. The study used immunosequencing to profile the T cell repertoires of approximately 630 subjects and linked those repertoires to cytomegalovirus serostatus. A separate validation cohort of some 130 different subjects was used in addition to the 666-subject first cohort. To predict cytomegalovirus infection status, the study brought together high-throughput TCR immunosequencing, statistical association of individual TCRs with disease status, and machine learning. A later analysis re-analyzed previously published TCR beta repertoires from several hundred donors and added high-resolution HLA genotyping to study TCR occurrence patterns. In the later analysis, no new phenotypic data were used to find candidate immune exposures; instead, reliance was placed on TCR beta sequences and their occurrence across donors. In an earlier analysis of roughly 600 of the donors, high-throughput TCR beta sequencing was used to judge whether each TCR beta V gene segment behaved as functional or pseudogenic. Donor age, sex, ethnicity and CMV serostatus were compiled together with the repertoire data. Genome-wide SNP genotypes for about 65% of the 666 donors were used in a later genetic analysis, which treated that subset as a discovery cohort. All discovery cohort repertoires had been generated on a single sequencing platform. HLA typing included class I and class II loci at four-digit resolution. Typing coverage differed by locus: A, B, C, DRB1 and DQB1 were typed in roughly 620-630 donors, DQA1 in about 500, DPA1 in over 600, and DPB1 in 450 to 490. Because of strong linkage in the cohort, four or five DR-DQ haplotypes were treated as single units for association and clustering. On average, around 240,000 unique TCR beta nucleotide sequences were sequenced per donor among about 400 genotyped donors of the cohort, with 15% to 20% of those sequences being non-productive.

Counted from cysteine to phenylalanine, this CDR3 has 14 amino acids. Just CDR3 DNA is preserved here, 42 bases in frame from base 1. V gives up 3 bases and J gives up 4 bases, and the segment between their germline ends measures 12 bases. Based on the germline V gene (reference sequence), the CDR1 and CDR2 sequences are GTSNPN and SVGIG. The library was generated by the immunoSEQ multiplex PCR assay. The multiplex PCR relied on a mix of 60 forward primers for TCR Vbeta segments and 13 reverse primers for TCR Jbeta segments. The CDR3 region of rearranged TCR beta genes was amplified from genomic DNA by a multiplex PCR assay. Amplified TCR beta libraries were sequenced as 87-base-pair reads on the Illumina HiSeq System. Per the source publication's procedure: In a later analysis, 70 million to 95 million unique TCR beta chains were counted across the 500 to 700 repertoires, and roughly 9.9 million of these chains were shared by at least two donors. Raw reads were error-corrected and collapsed into unique sequences with a nearest-neighbor algorithm that merged closely related sequences to remove PCR and sequencing errors. To assign V, D and J gene segments, CDR3 sequences were aligned to IMGT reference sequences. For a sequence to be retained, a match of at least six nucleotides was required to both a V gene segment and a J gene segment. A rearrangement counted as productive if the CDR3 had no stop codons and remained in frame with V and J, and every other rearrangement counted as non-productive. CDR3 was defined according to IMGT convention as the region running from the second conserved V-encoded cysteine to the conserved J-encoded phenylalanine. The earlier analysis of about 530 of the donors excluded any sequence lacking an unambiguous match to a single V gene segment. An earlier analysis of fewer than 650 of the donors classified V segments as functional when productive rearrangements were above 56.7% and as segregating when the standard deviation between donors was above 5%. A statistical classification framework was built for diagnosing cytomegalovirus status from the catalog of TCR beta chain sequences. A later analysis assigned V and J genes by comparing TCR nucleotide sequences with IMGT/GENE-DB human TR gene sequences. In a later analysis, CDR3 sequences and most-parsimonious VDJ recombination scenarios were assigned using the TCRdist pipeline. A later analysis defined each TCR beta chain by its CDR3 amino acid sequence plus V-gene family, and excluded reads lacking a unique V-gene family. In a later analysis, approximately 590 highly shared, low-generation-probability nucleotide sequences were removed to address suspected cross-contamination and a sequencing artifact. For each public chain, a later analysis derived a clonal expansion index from normalized ranks of inferred template counts within each repertoire. In a later analysis, generation probabilities were computed with a VDJ recombination model fitted to out-of-frame rearrangements, and the resulting probabilities were checked against IGoR. A later analysis scored TCR-TCR, TCR-HLA and TCR-CMV co-occurrence with hypergeometric tests, applying a repertoire-size bias correction to TCR pairs. In a later analysis, false discovery rates were estimated by permuting HLA or CMV assignments 20 times. In a later analysis, co-occurring TCRs were grouped using DBSCAN, and TCRdist sequence similarity was added for clustering within HLA-allele-positive subsets. Repertoires with fewer than 30,000 or more than 120,000 public chains were left out of co-occurrence clustering, as were five repertoires with anomalous nucleotide sharing. TCRdb took over this immuneACCESS table, retaining in-frame rearrangements with V and J assigned. Such tables are incomplete; in checked studies, under half of the missing clones stem from an unresolved V gene, and the remainder is unexplained. The D gene and trimming were derived from the DNA, and the V and J assignments and clone size from that table. Here the sample has 90,000 to 130,000 clones; around 86% occur a single time. Approximately 1.8% of the sample is taken by the ten largest.

In total, roughly 670 healthy bone marrow donors made up the cohort. At the time of sampling, every cohort member was nominally healthy, though immune exposures that went unrecorded were likely present. The donor was CMV seronegative and was included in the group of a few hundred seronegative cohort members. Each donor provided a peripheral blood sample, and peripheral blood mononuclear cells were used for TCR beta sequencing. Genomic DNA was extracted from the blood cell samples with the Qiagen DNeasy Blood Extraction Kit. What the research found in general, with its limitations: The authors suggested that the approach could potentially be extended to other disease states and immunological phenotypes. The study listed around 160 TCR beta chains as associated with cytomegalovirus. Most TCR sequences were observed very rarely across donors, whereas some public TCRs were present in many individuals. In a later analysis, TCR association rates were found to vary across HLA loci, with the most associated TCRs seen for DRB1 alleles and the fewest for HLA-C alleles. Three of the identified cytomegalovirus-associated TCR beta chains were confirmed in vitro to be specific for cytomegalovirus antigens. In both the original and validation cohorts, the classifier was reported to diagnose cytomegalovirus status with high specificity and sensitivity. Because counts were too low, about 15 rarely observed V segments, including chromosome 9 orphons, were left out of the earlier analysis of 587 of the donors. A later analysis found that HLA-associated TCR beta chains were more clonally expanded and had lower generation probabilities than equally common non-associated chains. In an earlier analysis of about 600 of the donors, most TCR beta V segments appeared in productive rearrangements about 87% or about 30% of the time, broadly matching IMGT annotations. According to a later genetic analysis, donors in an Asian-associated ancestry cluster had fewer N-insertions in productive TCRs than the roughly 700-donor mean. HLA typing was unavailable for some donors at each locus, so association tests used only the typed subset. At a false discovery rate of 0.05, a later analysis linked under 20,000 TCR beta sequences to specific HLA alleles. The 87-base-pair reads could not distinguish some IMGT-functional V segments, including TRBV6-2 and TRBV6-3, so those segments were excluded. In a later analysis, most CMV-associated TCR beta chains were found to appear HLA-restricted, with HLA associations seemingly driven largely by CMV exposure. A further reported finding was that TCR beta sequences accurately predicted the HLA-A and HLA-B alleles for most subjects in the first cohort. Linkage disequilibrium might explain the correlated functional status among segregating V segments, but an unknown experimental factor could not be excluded. Only TCR beta chains were sequenced in this cohort, and the absence of alpha or paired-chain data limited detectable features. A later analysis reported that several top co-occurrence clusters appeared linked to parvovirus B19, influenza, CMV and Epstein-Barr virus. Immune exposure information for the cohort was limited to CMV serostatus. In a later genetic analysis, a missense DCLRE1C variant was associated with V-gene and J-gene trimming of TCR beta chains, and the association was replicated in an independent cohort. Presence/absence analyses assumed roughly uniform sequencing depth across donors, an assumption that may not hold. A cluster of highly shared sequence variants was judged likely to represent a technical artifact of the sequencing pipeline. When HLA alleles, especially DR and DQ, strongly co-occurred, TCR associations were difficult to assign to individual alleles.

For this clone: The clone's antigen remains unknown. There are no base qualities to consult, and no much larger clone falls within one base.

The TCR sequence derives from a man aged 35 to 55 in good health and CMV-seronegative. Sequenced: PBMCs. In this chain, TRBV30 is recombined with TRBJ1-4, and TRBD1 may be the D gene, going by 6 matching bases. The nucleotides read TGTGCCTGGAGCGCAGGGACATTTAATGAAAAACTGTTTTTT. Its protein reads: CAWSAGTFNEKLFF.